In this sample, the clone carrying this TCR beta chain turned up many times. What it binds is not known. The data derive from a study of T-cell reconstitution after alpha-beta-depleted transplantation in children. The CDR3 sequence is 14 residues long. The germline V gene has CDR1 SGDLS and CDR2 YYNGEE. V was cut by 6 bases and J by 4 bases, with 16 bases left in between. The TCRbeta library incorporated unique molecular identifiers. TCRdb itself ran the PCR reads through MiXCR, one entry per CDR3 protein. The sample has tens of thousands of distinct CDR3 sequences; more than 5% are singletons. Findings and limits, study-wide: The main origin of T-cell counts and diversity one year after transplant was newly produced T cells. Some patients owed their high day-60 TCRbeta diversity to surviving recipient T cells and thymic progenitors.

This chain links TRBV9 with TRBJ2-5; no clear D. The sequence was collected from a female patient under 10 years old who had a stem cell transplant for aplastic anemia, so the T cells may come from the graft donor. The sequenced sample was PBMCs, mostly from graft donor cells, obtained 60 days after TCRalphabeta/CD19-depleted stem cell transplant. The CDR3 sequence: CASTRAAYPETQYF. The DNA for the CDR3 is TGTGCCAGCACTCGTGCGGCGTATCCAGAGACCCAGTACTTC.